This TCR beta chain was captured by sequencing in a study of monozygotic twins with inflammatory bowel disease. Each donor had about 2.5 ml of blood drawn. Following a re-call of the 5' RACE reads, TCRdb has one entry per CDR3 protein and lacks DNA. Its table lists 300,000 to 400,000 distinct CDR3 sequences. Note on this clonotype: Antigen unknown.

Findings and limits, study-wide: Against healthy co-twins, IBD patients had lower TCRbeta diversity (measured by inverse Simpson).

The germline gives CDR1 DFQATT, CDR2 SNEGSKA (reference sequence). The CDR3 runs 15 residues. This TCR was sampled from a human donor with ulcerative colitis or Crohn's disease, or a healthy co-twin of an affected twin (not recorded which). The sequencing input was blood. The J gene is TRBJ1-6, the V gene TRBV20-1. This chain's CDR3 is CSARMGSSYNSPLHF.